Listed here is a single T cell receptor (beta chain). Its specificity is not known. The protocol was immunoSEQ multiplex PCR, while the TCRdb copy is restricted to in-frame clones and leaves out a portion. The sample gives about 54,000 clones, around 75% of which show up once; 2.4% is in the top ten. This sample was included in a study of vaccination effects on CD4 cells after COVID-19. Study-wide background: All study participants received two doses of BNT162b2 or mRNA-1273 vaccine. Study-wide points: From healthy vaccinees, only 1 of 255 vaccine-induced clones also reacted to common cold coronaviruses. Marked clonal contraction of infection- and vaccine-induced clones was seen late after vaccination.

The CDR3 totals 16 residues. The V end lost 8 bases, the J end lost 0 bases, and 17 bases lay between the germline ends. Germline V gene sequence: CDR1 MRHNA, CDR2 SNTAGT. CD4+ T cells specific for antigen were expanded with viral peptide pools by the ViraFEST assay before sequencing. Subsequent to a culture period of 10 days, CD4+ T cells were isolated. Specimen: CD4+ T cells from PBMCs cultured with HCoV-229E spike peptides, collected before COVID-19 vaccination. This chain links TRBV6-4 with TRBJ1-5; TRBD1 might be the D (5 bases). The TCR originated in a human donor who received a COVID-19 vaccine. CDR3 sequence (DNA): TGTGCCAGCGCCCAGAGTCCAGGGACTAGCAATCAGCCCCAGCATTTT. This gives the protein CASAQSPGTSNQPQHF.